Below, 8 T cell receptor beta chains from the same sample are listed, as sequenced in a study of post-analysis software for immune sequencing data. Notes on the study in general: Five or six TRBV segments were significantly more frequent in patients than in controls. TRBV5-6, TRBV5-1 and TRBV20-1 were among these segments.

TCR beta cDNA libraries had unique molecular identifiers. Each CDR3 protein gets one entry after TCRdb re-called the PCR reads with MiXCR. The table shows more than 500,000 distinct CDR3 sequences, with around a third occurring only once. These receptors have no known antigen. The sample consisted of blood. The receptors were sampled from a girl aged 2-17 years with multiple sclerosis.

The chain is built from TRBV29-1 and TRBJ1-1; no definite D call. Germline V gives CDR1 SQVTM, CDR2 ANQGSEA. The CDR3 consists of 9 residues. V was trimmed by 7 bases and J by 3 bases, leaving 3 bases between them. CDR3 nucleotides: TGCAGCGCCGACACTGAAGCTTTCTTT. Protein sequence: CSADTEAFF.

V usage is TRBV5-1 and J usage is TRBJ2-1; 13 bases match TRBD2. In germline, CDR1 is SGHRS, CDR2 YFSETQ. With 1 base clipped from V and 8 bases from J, the junction kept 3 bases outside the gene matches. CDR3 length equals 15 residues. The CDR3 DNA follows: TGCGCCAGCAGCTTGACTAGCGGGGGGGCCGATGAGCAGTTCTTC. It translates to CASSLTSGGADEQFF. Variable domain in full (rest from reference TRBV5-1 and TRBJ2-1): KAGVTQTPRYLIKTRGQQVTLSCSPISGHRSVSWYQQTPGQGLQFLFEYFSETQRNKGNFPGRFSGRQFSNSRSEMNVSTLELGDSALYLCASSLTSGGADEQFFGPGTRLTVL.

J is TRBJ2-3 and V is TRBV7-8; 10 nucleotides line up with TRBD2. The germline V gene encodes CDR1 SGHVS and CDR2 FQNEAQ. V trimming: 5 bases; J trimming: 4 bases; junction bases outside the gene matches: 6. The CDR3 length is 15 residues. CDR3 bases: TGTGCCAGCAGCAAAGCGGGGGGGAGGTCAGATACGCAGTATTTT. Translation gives CASSKAGGRSDTQYF.

In the case of this clonotype: Germline is not matched at one junction end, which may reflect a read error. The chain carries TRBV24-1 and TRBJ1-5; D gene unclear. Germline V CDR1 and CDR2: KGHDR, SFDVKD. The CDR3 has 15 amino acids. The CDR3: CATSDPASPNQPQHF. As DNA, the CDR3 is TGTGCTACCAGTGACCCAGCTAGCCCCAATCAGCCCCAGCATTTT.

This clonotype has a handful of counts. The rearrangement uses TRBV5-1 and TRBJ2-1; D is uncertain. This CDR3 contains 16 residues. V was clipped by 3 bases and J by 2 bases, with 15 bases between them. Looked up from germline, CDR1 is SGHRS and CDR2 is YFSETQ. CDR3 residues: CASSSGVMRAYNEQFF. The CDR3 DNA is TGCGCCAGCAGCTCAGGCGTTATGAGAGCCTACAATGAGCAGTTCTTC. Based on the CDR3 plus reference TRBV5-1 and TRBJ2-1, the full variable domain is KAGVTQTPRYLIKTRGQQVTLSCSPISGHRSVSWYQQTPGQGLQFLFEYFSETQRNKGNFPGRFSGRQFSNSRSEMNVSTLELGDSALYLCASSSGVMRAYNEQFFGPGTRLTVL.

This chain uses TRBV6-4 with TRBJ2-7; maybe TRBD2 (5 bases). V gave up 7 bases and J gave up 2 bases, with 18 bases separating them. CDR1 is MRHNA, CDR2 SNTAGT, per germline. This CDR3 spans 15 amino acids. The DNA for the CDR3 is TGTGCCAGCACTCTGCCGGGGTGGCTTGCCTACGAGCAGTACTTC. Amino acid sequence: CASTLPGWLAYEQYF.

This clonotype appeared a few times. This sequence joins TRBV18 and TRBJ1-1; D gene ambiguous. Germline CDR1 is KGHSH and CDR2 is LQKENI. With 3 bases removed from V and 11 bases from J, the gap between germline ends came to 16 bases. The CDR3 sequence is 13 residues long. The CDR3 coding sequence is TGTGCCAGCTCACCCGACATGGGAGGCCACGCTTTCTTT. It is translated as CASSPDMGGHAFF.

This clonotype was detected only a few times. The chain uses TRBV25-1 and TRBJ2-2; a possible D gene is TRBD2 (5 bases). The CDR3 extends over 14 amino acids. Germline CDR1 MGHDK, CDR2 SYGVNS. The V end was cut by 6 bases, the J end by 7 bases, with 15 bases between. The CDR3 DNA follows: TGTGCCAGCAGCCAGGCAGGAGGAGGCGGGGAGCTGTTTTTT. It codes for CASSQAGGGGELFF.